The 21 T cell receptor beta chains presented below share a single source sample, sequenced in a study of technical replicates of blood from a handful of donors. Generated by immunoSEQ multiplex PCR, the TCRdb table keeps only in-frame clones and is missing some. The sample holds about 80,000 clones, around 97% seen once. Sequenced: T cells isolated from PBMCs. These receptors were taken from a human donor in good health.

The chain employs TRBV7-8 and TRBJ2-7; D is possibly TRBD1 (6 bases). This CDR3 contains 14 residues. Germline V gene data show CDR1 as SGHVS and CDR2 as FQNEAQ. The ends were cut back, 5 bases at V and 0 bases at J, with 11 bases in the middle. The CDR3 bases are TGTGCCAGCAGCCCAAGGACAGTCTCCTACGAGCAGTACTTC. Translating it yields CASSPRTVSYEQYF.

The CDR3 spells CASSPLALAGGYNEQFF. The CDR3 DNA reads as TGTGCCAGCAGCCCCCTGGCCCTAGCGGGAGGGTACAATGAGCAGTTCTTC. The chain is built from TRBV5-4 and TRBJ2-1; 12 bases match TRBD2. The CDR3 totals 17 residues. The V gene's germline CDR1 is SGHNT and CDR2 YYREEE (reference sequence). V gave up 4 bases and J gave up 4 bases; unmatched junction bases: 9. The full variable domain, completed using reference TRBV5-4 and TRBJ2-1, is ETGVTQSPTHLIKTRGQQVTLRCSSQSGHNTVSWYQQALGQGPQFIFQYYREEENGRGNFPPRFSGLQFPNYSSELNVNALELDDSALYLCASSPLALAGGYNEQFFGPGTRLTVL.

Points on this clone: At one end, the junction sequence differs from germline, possibly due to a read error. The V and J genes are TRBV7-8 and TRBJ1-5; TRBD1 matches 10 bases. The length of the CDR3 is 19 residues. The germline V gene encodes CDR1 SGHVS and CDR2 FQNEAQ. The CDR3 here is CASSLAPPGTGVYNQPQHF. The CDR3 nucleotides are TGTGCCAGCAGCCTAGCCCCACCCGGGACAGGGGTGTATAATCAGCCCCAGCATTTT.

The chain has TRBV5-6 and TRBJ1-2; TRBD1 agrees at 9 bases. The CDR3 length is 14 residues. Germline V lookup: CDR1 SGHDT, CDR2 YYEEEE. The V segment lost 4 bases and the J segment 5 bases; nucleotides outside the gene matches: 6. CDR3 sequence: CASSIPGTGYGYTF. CDR3 DNA sequence: TGTGCCAGCAGCATACCCGGGACAGGGTATGGCTACACCTTC.

V usage is TRBV5-4 and J usage is TRBJ2-1, with TRBD2 identical over 9 bases. The CDR3 totals 18 residues. Germline assignment: CDR1 SGHNT and CDR2 YYREEE (reference sequence). Trimming took 0 bases from V and 0 from J; bases not matched to a gene: 7. The CDR3 sequence is CASSLGSGGSYSYNEQFF. CDR3 bases: TGTGCCAGCAGCTTGGGAAGCGGGGGGTCATACTCCTACAATGAGCAGTTCTTC.

CDR3: CASSLIGGNEQFF. The CDR3 nucleotides are TGTGCCAGCAGTTTAATAGGGGGCAATGAGCAGTTCTTC. The rearrangement uses TRBV28 and TRBJ2-1, with D perhaps matching TRBD1 (6 bases). Trimming left V 2 bases short and J 6 bases short, with 8 bases between. Looked up from germline, CDR1 is MDHEN and CDR2 is SYDVKM. This CDR3 contains 13 residues.

The gene calls are TRBV15 and TRBJ1-1, with 11 positions matching TRBD1. This CDR3 is built from 18 residues. Germline V lookup: CDR1 LNHNV, CDR2 YYDKDF (reference sequence). The V gene end was trimmed by 0 bases and the J gene end by 3 bases; junction bases not matched to a gene: 9. CDR3 protein: CATSRDFWWDRGDTEAFF. DNA for the CDR3: TGTGCCACCAGCAGAGATTTTTGGTGGGACAGGGGGGACACTGAAGCTTTCTTT. Based on the CDR3 plus reference TRBV15 and TRBJ1-1, the full variable domain is DAMVIQNPRYQVTQFGKPVTLSCSQTLNHNVMYWYQQKSSQAPKLLFHYYDKDFNNEADTPDNFQSRRPNTSFCFLDIRSPGLGDTAMYLCATSRDFWWDRGDTEAFFGQGTRLTVV.

A single count supports this clone. J is TRBJ1-1 and V is TRBV10-3, with 9 bases matching TRBD1. Germline-derived CDR1 and CDR2 are ENHRY and SYGVKD. With 11 bases clipped from V and 8 bases from J, the junction kept 12 bases outside the gene matches. This CDR3 is 13 amino acids long. The CDR3 is CAERRDRDSEAFF. DNA of the CDR3: TGTGCCGAGCGCCGGGACAGGGACTCCGAAGCTTTCTTT.

This clone was observed a single time. The chain uses TRBV4-2 and TRBJ2-4, with D maybe TRBD2 (5 bases). From germline, CDR1 is LGHNA and CDR2 YNFKEQ. CDR3 length: 18 amino acids. Between the trimmed V and J ends, which lost 3 bases and 0 bases, there was a span of 18 bases. Here the CDR3 DNA reads TGTGCCAGCAGCCATGTATCCGGGAACGAAGGAGCCAAAAACATTCAGTACTTC. Protein: CASSHVSGNEGAKNIQYF.

The chain carries TRBV7-9 and TRBJ2-7; a weak D match, TRBD1 (6 bases). This CDR3 has 17 amino acids. V lost 1 base and J lost 2, with 18 bases in between. Per the germline V gene, CDR1 is SEHNR and CDR2 is FQNEAQ (reference sequence). CDR3 DNA sequence: TGTGCCAGCAGCTTAGGCGCAGGGACAAAGGTAACCTACGAGCAGTACTTC. Its protein product is CASSLGAGTKVTYEQYF.

This clone was seen just once. This chain uses TRBV9 with TRBJ2-7, with D perhaps matching TRBD1 (5 bases). Germline-derived CDR1 and CDR2 are SGDLS and YYNGEE. The CDR3 consists of 15 residues. V was trimmed by 0 bases and J by 3 bases, leaving 13 bases between them. The CDR3 DNA sequence: TGTGCCAGCAGCGTAGCCCAGGGTATAGGCTACGAGCAGTACTTC. Protein product: CASSVAQGIGYEQYF.

This clone was found once. J is TRBJ1-5 and V is TRBV19; a weak D match, TRBD1 (6 bases). Trimming took 6 bases from V and 7 from J, leaving 19 bases between them. CDR3 length: 15 amino acids. Germline CDR1 is LNHDA and CDR2 is SQIVND (reference sequence). The CDR3, as DNA: TGTGCCAGTAGCCTCCGGGAGGGGGTCGGCCAGCCCCAGCATTTT. Translating gives CASSLREGVGQPQHF.

The gene calls are TRBV9 and TRBJ2-5; the D gene is possibly TRBD1 (6 bases). Germline values: CDR1 SGDLS, CDR2 YYNGEE. V lost 0 bases to trimming and J lost 5 bases, with 11 bases between them. The CDR3 runs to 14 residues. CDR3 bases: TGTGCCAGCAGCGTAGAAGGGACACAGGAGACCCAGTACTTC. It yields the protein CASSVEGTQETQYF.

The chain has TRBV6-1 and TRBJ1-4, with unresolved D. The CDR3 runs to 15 residues. Per the germline V gene, CDR1 is MNHNS and CDR2 is SASEGT. V was shortened by 1 base and J by 4 bases, with 10 bases between the two germline ends. This chain's CDR3 is CASSEVTGSNEKLFF. DNA of the CDR3: TGTGCCAGCAGTGAAGTGACGGGGAGTAATGAAAAACTGTTTTTT.

This rearrangement joins TRBV5-5 to TRBJ1-3; no reliable D call. Germline V gene sequence: CDR1 SGHKS, CDR2 YYEKEE (reference sequence). The V end was cut by 2 bases, the J end by 8 bases, with 8 bases between. This CDR3 has 12 residues. CDR3 sequence: CASSFSRDTIYF. The CDR3 DNA reads TGTGCCAGCAGCTTTTCCCGGGACACCATATATTTT.

This chain connects TRBV29-1 to TRBJ1-2; 10 nucleotides align to TRBD1. This CDR3 spans 15 amino acids. Germline V gene data show CDR1 as SQVTM and CDR2 as ANQGSEA. The trim removed 0 bases at V and 3 bases at J, leaving 4 bases unmatched. Here the CDR3 reads CSVEDRGTGDYGYTF. The CDR3 region has the DNA TGCAGCGTTGAAGACCGCGGGACAGGGGACTATGGCTACACCTTC.

The chain carries TRBV27 and TRBJ2-7, with D perhaps TRBD2 (6 bases). This CDR3 has 14 amino acids. From germline, CDR1 is MNHEY and CDR2 SMNVEV (reference sequence). Trimming took 8 bases from V and 5 from J, leaving 19 bases between them. CDR3 amino acids: CASGGIPLTNEQYF. The CDR3, as DNA: TGTGCCAGCGGGGGGATACCATTAACCAACGAGCAGTACTTC.

The chain employs TRBV7-6 and TRBJ2-3, with 8 bases lining up with TRBD2. CDR3 length: 15 amino acids. Germline CDR1 and CDR2: SGHVS and FNYEAQ. V lost 3 bases, J lost 2 bases, and 4 bases stayed unmatched. The CDR3 loop reads CASSFGGGFTDTQYF. The CDR3 nucleotides are TGTGCCAGCAGCTTCGGCGGGGGGTTCACAGATACGCAGTATTTT.

The chain recombines TRBV28 with TRBJ2-2; maybe TRBD2 (5 bases). Trimming took 3 bases from V and 6 from J, leaving 14 bases between them. This CDR3 has 15 amino acids. Per the germline V gene, CDR1 is MDHEN and CDR2 is SYDVKM. Here the CDR3 reads CASSLLWERPGELFF. CDR3 in DNA: TGTGCCAGCAGTTTGCTGTGGGAGCGGCCCGGGGAGCTGTTTTTT.

V gene TRBV28 combines with J gene TRBJ2-7; possible D gene TRBD2, 6 bases. Germline V lookup: CDR1 MDHEN, CDR2 SYDVKM. This CDR3 region has 14 residues. V lost 2 bases to trimming and J lost 6 bases, with 14 bases between them. The DNA of the CDR3 is TGTGCCAGCAGTTTAGATAGCGGCCCCTCCGAGCAGTACTTC. It yields the protein CASSLDSGPSEQYF.

The chain links TRBV29-1 to TRBJ2-2, with D possibly TRBD2 on 5 matching bases. The CDR3 is 12 residues long. The germline V and J ends were trimmed by 3 bases and 6 bases, with 8 bases remaining between them. The germline V gene encodes CDR1 SQVTM and CDR2 ANQGSEA. In nucleotides, the CDR3 is TGCAGCGTTGATGCGGAGGCCGGGGAGCTGTTTTTT. Its translation is CSVDAEAGELFF.